Sequencing of this T cell receptor beta chain was carried out in a study of control samples from healthy donors and cancer patients (dated by TCRdb to between 2020 and 2021). The method behind the library was the immunoSEQ multiplex PCR assay. TCRdb obtained this table from immuneACCESS and retained in-frame rearrangements with V and J assigned. These tables miss some clones; where compared with another copy, unresolved V genes account for less than half of the shortfall, and the remainder is unexplained. The sample profile shows 110,000 or so clones; more than 85% of them were found once. 17% of the sample rests with the top ten. The CDR3 sequence holds 12 residues, the cysteine and phenylalanine included. Left in the record is the CDR3 DNA by itself, 36 bases read in frame from the first base. V is shortened by 5 bases, J by 5 bases, and the region joining them spans 9 bases. Comment on this clone: No antigen is known for it. There are no base qualities to consult, and no much larger clone falls within one base.

The sample was blood. The clonotype originates from a woman aged 45-65 years in good health. In this chain, TRBV12-3 or TRBV12-4 is recombined with TRBJ2-5, with no confidently assigned D gene. In nucleotides, the sequence is TGTGCCAGCAGTAGGGATCGGGAGACCCAGTACTTC. It encodes CASSRDRETQYF.